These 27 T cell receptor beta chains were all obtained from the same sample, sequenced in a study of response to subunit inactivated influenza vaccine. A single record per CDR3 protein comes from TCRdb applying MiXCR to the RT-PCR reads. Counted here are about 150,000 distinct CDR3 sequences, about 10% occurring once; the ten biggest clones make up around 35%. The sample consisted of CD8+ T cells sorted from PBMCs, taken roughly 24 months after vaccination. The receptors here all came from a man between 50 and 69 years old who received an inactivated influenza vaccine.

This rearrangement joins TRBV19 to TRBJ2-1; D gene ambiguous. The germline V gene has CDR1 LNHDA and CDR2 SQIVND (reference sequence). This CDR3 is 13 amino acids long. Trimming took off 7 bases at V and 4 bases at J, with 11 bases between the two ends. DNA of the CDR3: TGTGCCAGTAAAGTAGATCCTTACAATGAGCAGTTCTTC. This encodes CASKVDPYNEQFF. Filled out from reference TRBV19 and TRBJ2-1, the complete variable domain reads DGGITQSPKYLFRKEGQNVTLSCEQNLNHDAMYWYRQDPGQGLRLIYYSQIVNDFQKGDIAEGYSVSREKKESFPLTVTSAQKNPTAFYLCASKVDPYNEQFFGPGTRLTVL.

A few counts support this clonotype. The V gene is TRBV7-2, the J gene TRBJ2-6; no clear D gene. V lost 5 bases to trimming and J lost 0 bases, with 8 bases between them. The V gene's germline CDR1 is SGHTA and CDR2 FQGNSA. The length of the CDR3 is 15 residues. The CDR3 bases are TGTGCCAGCAGCATCGGACGCTCTGGGGCCAACGTCCTGACTTTC. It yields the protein CASSIGRSGANVLTF.

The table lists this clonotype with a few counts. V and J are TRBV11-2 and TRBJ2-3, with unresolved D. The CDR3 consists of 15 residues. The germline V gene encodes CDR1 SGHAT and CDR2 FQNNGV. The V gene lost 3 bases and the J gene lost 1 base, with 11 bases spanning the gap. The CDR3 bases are TGTGCCAGCAGCTTCGGGCAGTGGGGCACAGATACGCAGTATTTT. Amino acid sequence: CASSFGQWGTDTQYF. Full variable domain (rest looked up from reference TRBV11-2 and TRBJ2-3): EAGVAQSPRYKIIEKRQSVAFWCNPISGHATLYWYQQILGQGPKLLIQFQNNGVVDDSQLPKDRFSAERLKGVDSTLKIQPAKLEDSAVYLCASSFGQWGTDTQYFGPGTRLTVL.

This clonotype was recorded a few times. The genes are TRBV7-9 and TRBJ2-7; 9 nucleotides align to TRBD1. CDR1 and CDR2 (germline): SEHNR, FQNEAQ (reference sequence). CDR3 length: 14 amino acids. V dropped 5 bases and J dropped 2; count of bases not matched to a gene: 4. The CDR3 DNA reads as TGTGCCAGCAGCGGCGGGACAGGGCCCTACGAGCAGTACTTC. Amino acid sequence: CASSGGTGPYEQYF. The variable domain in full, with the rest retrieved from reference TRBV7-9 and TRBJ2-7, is DTGVSQNPRHKITKRGQNVTFRCDPISEHNRLYWYRQTLGQGPEFLTYFQNEAQLEKSRLLSDRFSAERPKGSFSTLEIQRTEQGDSAMYLCASSGGTGPYEQYFGPGTRLTVT.

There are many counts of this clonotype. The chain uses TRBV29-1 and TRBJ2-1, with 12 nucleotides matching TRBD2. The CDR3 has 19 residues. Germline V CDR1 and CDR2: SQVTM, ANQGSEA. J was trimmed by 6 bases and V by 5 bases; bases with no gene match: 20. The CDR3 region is CSVLEPPGLAGGPVNEQFF. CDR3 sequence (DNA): TGCAGCGTTCTGGAGCCCCCGGGCCTAGCGGGAGGGCCTGTCAATGAGCAGTTCTTC.

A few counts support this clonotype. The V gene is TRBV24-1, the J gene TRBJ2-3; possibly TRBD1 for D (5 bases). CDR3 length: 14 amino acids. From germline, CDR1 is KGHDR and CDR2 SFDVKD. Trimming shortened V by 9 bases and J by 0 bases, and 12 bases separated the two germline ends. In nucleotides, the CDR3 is TGTGCCACCCAGGGCGGATATAGCACAGATACGCAGTATTTT. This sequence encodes CATQGGYSTDTQYF.

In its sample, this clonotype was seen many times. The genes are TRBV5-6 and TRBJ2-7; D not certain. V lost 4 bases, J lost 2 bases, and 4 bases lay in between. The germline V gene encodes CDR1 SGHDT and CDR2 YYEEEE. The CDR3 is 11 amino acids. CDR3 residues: CASSAAYEQYF. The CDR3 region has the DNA TGTGCCAGCAGCGCCGCCTACGAGCAGTACTTC. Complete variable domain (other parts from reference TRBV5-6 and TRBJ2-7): DAGVTQSPTHLIKTRGQQVTLRCSPKSGHDTVSWYQQALGQGPQFIFQYYEEEERQRGNFPDRFSGHQFPNYSSELNVNALLLGDSALYLCASSAAYEQYFGPGTRLTVT.

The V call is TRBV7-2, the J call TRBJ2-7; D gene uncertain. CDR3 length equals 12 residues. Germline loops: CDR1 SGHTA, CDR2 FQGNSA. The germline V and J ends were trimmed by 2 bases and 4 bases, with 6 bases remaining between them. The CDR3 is CASSLYGYEQYF. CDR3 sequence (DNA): TGTGCCAGCAGCTTATACGGATACGAGCAGTACTTC.

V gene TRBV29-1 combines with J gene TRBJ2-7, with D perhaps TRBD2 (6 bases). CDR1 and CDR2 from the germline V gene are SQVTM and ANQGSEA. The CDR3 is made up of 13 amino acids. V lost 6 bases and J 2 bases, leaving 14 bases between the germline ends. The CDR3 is CSVADWGAYEQYF. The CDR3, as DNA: TGCAGCGTGGCCGATTGGGGGGCCTACGAGCAGTACTTC.

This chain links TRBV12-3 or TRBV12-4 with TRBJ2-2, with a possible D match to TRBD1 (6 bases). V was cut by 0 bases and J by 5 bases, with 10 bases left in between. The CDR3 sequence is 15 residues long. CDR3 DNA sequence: TGTGCCAGCAGTTTAGCGGGAAGGGGGACCGGGGAGCTGTTTTTT. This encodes CASSLAGRGTGELFF.

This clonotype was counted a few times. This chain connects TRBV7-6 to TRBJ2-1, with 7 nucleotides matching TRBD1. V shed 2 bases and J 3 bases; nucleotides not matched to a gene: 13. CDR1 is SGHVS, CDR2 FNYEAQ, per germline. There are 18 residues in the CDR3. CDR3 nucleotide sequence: TGTGCCAGCAGCTTAACGATTGACGGGACAGAGAGCTACAATGAGCAGTTCTTC. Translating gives CASSLTIDGTESYNEQFF.

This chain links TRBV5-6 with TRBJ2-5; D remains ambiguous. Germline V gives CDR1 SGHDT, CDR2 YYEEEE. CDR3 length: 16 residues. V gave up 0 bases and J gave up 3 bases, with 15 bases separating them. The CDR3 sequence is CASSLVLSPEKETQYF. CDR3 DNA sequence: TGTGCCAGCAGCTTGGTGTTGAGTCCAGAGAAAGAGACCCAGTACTTC.

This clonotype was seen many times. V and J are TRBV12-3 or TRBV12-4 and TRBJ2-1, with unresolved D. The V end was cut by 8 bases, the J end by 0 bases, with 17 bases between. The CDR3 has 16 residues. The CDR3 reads CASLTTLEISYNEQFF. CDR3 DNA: TGTGCCAGCCTGACAACTCTAGAAATCTCCTACAATGAGCAGTTCTTC.

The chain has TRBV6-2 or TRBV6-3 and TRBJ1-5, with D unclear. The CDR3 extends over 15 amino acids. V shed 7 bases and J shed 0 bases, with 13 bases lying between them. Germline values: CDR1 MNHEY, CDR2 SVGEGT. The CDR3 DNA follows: TGTGCCAGCACCCCAACGCCTCTTAGCAATCAGCCCCAGCATTTT. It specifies CASTPTPLSNQPQHF.

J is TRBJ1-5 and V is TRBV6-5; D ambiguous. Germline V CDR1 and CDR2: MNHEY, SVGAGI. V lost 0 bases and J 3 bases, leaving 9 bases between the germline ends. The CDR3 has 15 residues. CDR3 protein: CASSYSAGPNQPQHF. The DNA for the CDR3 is TGTGCCAGCAGTTACTCAGCAGGTCCCAATCAGCCCCAGCATTTT.

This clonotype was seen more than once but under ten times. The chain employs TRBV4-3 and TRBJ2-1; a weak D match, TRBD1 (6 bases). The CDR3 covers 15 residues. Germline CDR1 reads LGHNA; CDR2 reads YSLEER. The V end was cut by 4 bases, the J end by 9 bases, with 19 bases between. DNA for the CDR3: TGCGCCAGCAGCCCAGTATGGGGGCGAGAAGGTGAGCAGTTCTTC. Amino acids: CASSPVWGREGEQFF.

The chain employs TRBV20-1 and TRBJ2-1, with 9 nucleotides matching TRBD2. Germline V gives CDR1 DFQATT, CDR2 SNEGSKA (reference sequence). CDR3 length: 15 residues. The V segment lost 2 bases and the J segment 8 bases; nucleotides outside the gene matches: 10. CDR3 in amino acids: CSARWVGSGSDEQFF. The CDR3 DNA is TGCAGTGCTAGATGGGTAGGTAGCGGGAGCGATGAGCAGTTCTTC.

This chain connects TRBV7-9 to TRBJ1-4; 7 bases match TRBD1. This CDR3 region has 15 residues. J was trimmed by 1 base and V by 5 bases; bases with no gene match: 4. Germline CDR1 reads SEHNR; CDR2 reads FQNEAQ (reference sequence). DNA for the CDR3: TGTGCCAGCAGCCCAAGACAGGGAACTAATGAAAAACTGTTTTTT. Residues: CASSPRQGTNEKLFF.

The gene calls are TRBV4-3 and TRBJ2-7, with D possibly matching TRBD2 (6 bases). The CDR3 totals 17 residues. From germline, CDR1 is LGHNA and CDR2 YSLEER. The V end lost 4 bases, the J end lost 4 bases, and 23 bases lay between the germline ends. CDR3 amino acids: CASSPKLRLDAFYEQYF. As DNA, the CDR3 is TGCGCCAGCAGCCCGAAATTACGACTAGACGCCTTTTACGAGCAGTACTTC.

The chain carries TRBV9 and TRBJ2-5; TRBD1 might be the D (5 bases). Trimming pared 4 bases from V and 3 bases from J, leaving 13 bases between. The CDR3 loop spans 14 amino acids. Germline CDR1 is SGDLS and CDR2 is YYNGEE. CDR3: CASSPGFLEETQYF. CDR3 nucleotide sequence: TGTGCCAGCAGCCCAGGGTTTCTGGAAGAGACCCAGTACTTC.

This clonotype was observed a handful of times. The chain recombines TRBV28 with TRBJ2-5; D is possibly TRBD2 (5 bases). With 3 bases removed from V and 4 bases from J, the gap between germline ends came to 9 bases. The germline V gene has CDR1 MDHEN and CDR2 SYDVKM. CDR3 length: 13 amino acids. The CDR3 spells CASSFLEGETQYF. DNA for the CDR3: TGTGCCAGCAGTTTTCTTGAGGGAGAGACCCAGTACTTC. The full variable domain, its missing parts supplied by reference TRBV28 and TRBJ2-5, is DVKVTQSSRYLVKRTGEKVFLECVQDMDHENMFWYRQDPGLGLRLIYFSYDVKMKEKGDIPEGYSVSREKKERFSLILESASTNQTSMYLCASSFLEGETQYFGPGTRLLVL.

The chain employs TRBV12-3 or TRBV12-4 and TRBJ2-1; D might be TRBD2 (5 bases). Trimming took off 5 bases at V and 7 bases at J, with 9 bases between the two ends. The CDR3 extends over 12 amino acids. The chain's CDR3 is CASSQTGNEQFF. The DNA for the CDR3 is TGTGCCAGCAGTCAGACGGGGAATGAGCAGTTCTTC.

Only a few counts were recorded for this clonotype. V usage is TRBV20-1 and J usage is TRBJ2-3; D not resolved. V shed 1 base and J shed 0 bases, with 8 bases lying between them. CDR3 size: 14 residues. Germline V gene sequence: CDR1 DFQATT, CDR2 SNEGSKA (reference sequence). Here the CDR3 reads CSARVVVSTDTQYF. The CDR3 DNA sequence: TGCAGTGCTAGAGTGGTCGTTAGCACAGATACGCAGTATTTT.

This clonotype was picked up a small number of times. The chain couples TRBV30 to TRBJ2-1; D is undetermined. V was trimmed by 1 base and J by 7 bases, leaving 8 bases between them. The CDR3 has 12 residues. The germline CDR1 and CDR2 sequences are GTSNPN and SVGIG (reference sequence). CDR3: CAWSDWGNEQFF. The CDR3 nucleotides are TGTGCCTGGAGTGACTGGGGAAATGAGCAGTTCTTC.

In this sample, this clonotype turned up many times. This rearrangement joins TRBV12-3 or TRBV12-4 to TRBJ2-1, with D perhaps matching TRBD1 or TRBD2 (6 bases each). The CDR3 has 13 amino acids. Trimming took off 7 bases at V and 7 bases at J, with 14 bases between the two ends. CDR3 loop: CASNLGGWNEQFF. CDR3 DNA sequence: TGTGCCAGCAACTTAGGGGGGTGGAATGAGCAGTTCTTC.

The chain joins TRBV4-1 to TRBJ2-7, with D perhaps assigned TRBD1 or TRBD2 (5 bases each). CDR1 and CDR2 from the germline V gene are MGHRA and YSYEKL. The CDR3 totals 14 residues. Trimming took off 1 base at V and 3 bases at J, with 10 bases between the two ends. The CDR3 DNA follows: TGCGCCAGCAGCCAAGTAATGGGGGACTACGAGCAGTACTTC. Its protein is CASSQVMGDYEQYF.

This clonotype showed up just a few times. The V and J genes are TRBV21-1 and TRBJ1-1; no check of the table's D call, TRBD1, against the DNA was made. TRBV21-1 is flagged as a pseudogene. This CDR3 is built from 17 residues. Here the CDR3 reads CASSKGQGYFLDTEAFF. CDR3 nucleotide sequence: TGTGCCAGCAGCAAGGGACAGGGATACTTCCTGGACACTGAAGCTTTCTTT.